A selection of T cell receptor beta chains follows, all from one sample in a study of T cells in Graves' hyperthyroidism and ophthalmopathy. MiXCR was run by TCRdb on the multiplex PCR reads, yielding one entry per CDR3 protein. The data hold 200,000 or so distinct CDR3 sequences, with 17% observed a single time. Sequenced: blood. The origin of the receptors is a woman between 45 and 60 years old with Graves' hyperthyroidism. The CDR3 runs from the conserved cysteine through the conserved F or W. The D gene is left open where the match is weak. Rows give clone size only sometimes, using once, few, many, or a class for an expanded clone.

D gene: .
J gene: TRBJ2-3
clone size: .
V gene: TRBV10-1
CDR3 protein: CASSESSTHTQYF
CDR3 DNA: TGCGCCAGCAGTGAGTCCTCGACTCATACGCAGTATTTT

D gene: .
J gene: TRBJ2-7
clone size: many
V gene: TRBV20-1
CDR3 protein: CSARGSRSSYEQYF
CDR3 DNA: TGCAGTGCTAGAGGGTCTAGGAGCTCCTACGAGCAGTACTTC

D gene: TRBD1
J gene: TRBJ2-3
clone size: many
V gene: TRBV28
CDR3 protein: CASSSDRASTDTQYF
CDR3 DNA: TGTGCCAGCAGTTCGGACAGGGCTAGCACAGATACGCAGTATTTT

D gene: .
J gene: TRBJ1-4
clone size: few
V gene: TRBV4-1
CDR3 protein: CASSPNPGQPNEKLFF
CDR3 DNA: TGCGCCAGCAGCCCAAATCCGGGACAACCTAATGAAAAACTGTTTTTT

D gene: TRBD1
J gene: TRBJ1-5
clone size: few
V gene: TRBV7-6
CDR3 protein: CASSLGDRATSSNQPQHF
CDR3 DNA: TGTGCCAGCAGCTTAGGGGACAGGGCGACCTCGAGCAATCAGCCCCAGCATTTT

D gene: .
J gene: TRBJ2-6
clone size: .
V gene: TRBV5-1
CDR3 protein: CASSLISGGSGANVLTF
CDR3 DNA: TGCGCCAGCAGCTTGATATCCGGAGGCTCTGGGGCCAACGTCCTGACTTTC

D gene: TRBD2
J gene: TRBJ2-2
clone size: .
V gene: TRBV7-3
CDR3 protein: CASSFSGSNTGELFF
CDR3 DNA: TGTGCCAGCAGCTTTAGCGGGAGTAACACCGGGGAGCTGTTTTTT

D gene: .
J gene: TRBJ1-1
clone size: many
V gene: TRBV4-1
CDR3 protein: CASSQATVKGYGEAFF
CDR3 DNA: TGCGCCAGCAGCCAAGCTACGGTAAAGGGTTACGGGGAAGCTTTCTTT

D gene: TRBD2
J gene: TRBJ2-3
clone size: many
V gene: TRBV20-1
CDR3 protein: CSANPLAGGFGTQYF
CDR3 DNA: TGCAGTGCCAACCCACTAGCGGGAGGATTTGGTACGCAGTATTTT

D gene: TRBD2
J gene: TRBJ2-1
clone size: many
V gene: TRBV12-3/TRBV12-4
CDR3 protein: CASSQRGGSKQFF
CDR3 DNA: TGTGCCAGCTCACAACGGGGGGGCTCAAAGCAGTTCTTC

D gene: .
J gene: TRBJ2-1
clone size: many
V gene: TRBV7-9
CDR3 protein: CASSRGDHEQFF
CDR3 DNA: TGTGCCAGCAGCAGAGGGGACCATGAGCAGTTCTTC

D gene: TRBD1
J gene: TRBJ1-5
clone size: .
V gene: TRBV18
CDR3 protein: CASSGQGASNQPQHF
CDR3 DNA: TGTGCCAGCTCGGGACAGGGGGCAAGCAATCAGCCCCAGCATTTT

D gene: TRBD1
J gene: TRBJ1-1
clone size: .
V gene: TRBV18
CDR3 protein: CASSRAAGTGASYTEAFF
CDR3 DNA: TGTGCCAGCTCCCGTGCCGCCGGGACAGGGGCCTCCTACACTGAAGCTTTCTTT

D gene: TRBD2
J gene: TRBJ2-1
clone size: few
V gene: TRBV30
CDR3 protein: CAWSVPSGRSPYNEQFF
CDR3 DNA: TGTGCCTGGAGTGTGCCTAGCGGGAGGAGTCCCTACAATGAGCAGTTCTTC

D gene: .
J gene: TRBJ2-7
clone size: .
V gene: TRBV7-2
CDR3 protein: CASSLATGSCEQYF
CDR3 DNA: TGTGCCAGCAGCTTGGCGACAGGCTCCTGCGAGCAGTACTTC

D gene: .
J gene: TRBJ2-5
clone size: .
V gene: TRBV9
CDR3 protein: CASSVDPDSQETQYF
CDR3 DNA: TGTGCCAGCAGTGTGGACCCGGATTCGCAAGAGACCCAGTACTTC

D gene: TRBD1
J gene: TRBJ1-1
clone size: many
V gene: TRBV5-1
CDR3 protein: CASSERTGMNTEAFF
CDR3 DNA: TGCGCCAGCAGCGAAAGGACAGGGATGAACACTGAAGCTTTCTTT

D gene: TRBD2
J gene: TRBJ2-7
clone size: many
V gene: TRBV28
CDR3 protein: CASRILAGLPYEQYF
CDR3 DNA: TGTGCCAGCAGGATACTAGCGGGACTCCCCTACGAGCAGTACTTC

D gene: TRBD1
J gene: TRBJ1-2
clone size: many
V gene: TRBV3-1
CDR3 protein: CASSQARTGLYGYTF
CDR3 DNA: TGTGCCAGCAGCCAGGCCCGGACAGGGCTTTATGGCTACACCTTC

D gene: TRBD2
J gene: TRBJ2-1
clone size: many
V gene: TRBV11-2
CDR3 protein: CASSSLWTSGWAFNEQFF
CDR3 DNA: TGTGCCAGCAGCTCCCTTTGGACTAGCGGGTGGGCCTTCAATGAGCAGTTCTTC

D gene: .
J gene: TRBJ2-7
clone size: few
V gene: TRBV5-5
CDR3 protein: CASSWGATGGTYEQYF
CDR3 DNA: TGTGCCAGCAGCTGGGGGGCGACGGGAGGCACCTACGAGCAGTACTTC

D gene: .
J gene: TRBJ1-1
clone size: many
V gene: TRBV20-1
CDR3 protein: CSARATPGTISMNTEAFF
CDR3 DNA: TGCAGTGCTAGAGCCACCCCCGGGACAATAAGCATGAACACTGAAGCTTTCTTT

D gene: .
J gene: TRBJ1-1
clone size: many
V gene: TRBV2
CDR3 protein: CASSVGQGNTEAFF
CDR3 DNA: TGTGCCAGCAGTGTGGGGCAGGGGAACACTGAAGCTTTCTTT

D gene: TRBD2
J gene: TRBJ2-1
clone size: .
V gene: TRBV12-3/TRBV12-4
CDR3 protein: CASSVGLAGAVVYNEQFF
CDR3 DNA: TGTGCCAGCAGTGTCGGACTAGCGGGAGCAGTTGTCTACAATGAGCAGTTCTTC

D gene: TRBD2
J gene: TRBJ2-5
clone size: .
V gene: TRBV5-1
CDR3 protein: CASSWGNSGMGETQYF
CDR3 DNA: TGCGCCAGCAGCTGGGGGAATAGCGGGATGGGAGAGACCCAGTACTTC

D gene: .
J gene: TRBJ1-5
clone size: many
V gene: TRBV6-1
CDR3 protein: CASSEGRRGGSNQPQHF
CDR3 DNA: TGTGCCAGCAGTGAAGGAAGAAGGGGAGGGAGCAATCAGCCCCAGCATTTT

D gene: TRBD2
J gene: TRBJ2-3
clone size: .
V gene: TRBV7-2
CDR3 protein: CVSSWTSGTRGTDTQYF
CDR3 DNA: TGTGTCAGCAGCTGGACTAGCGGGACCCGGGGCACAGATACGCAGTATTTT

D gene: .
J gene: TRBJ2-7
clone size: many
V gene: TRBV28
CDR3 protein: CASSRDRASYEQYF
CDR3 DNA: TGTGCCAGCAGTAGAGACCGGGCATCGTACGAGCAGTACTTC

D gene: .
J gene: TRBJ1-1
clone size: many
V gene: TRBV5-1
CDR3 protein: CASSLGQGKNTEAFF
CDR3 DNA: TGCGCCAGCAGCTTGGGGCAGGGCAAGAACACTGAAGCTTTCTTT

D gene: .
J gene: TRBJ2-1
clone size: few
V gene: TRBV6-2/TRBV6-3
CDR3 protein: CASSPRLGNEQFF
CDR3 DNA: TGTGCCAGCAGTCCAAGGCTAGGAAATGAGCAGTTCTTC

D gene: .
J gene: TRBJ2-5
clone size: .
V gene: TRBV24-1
CDR3 protein: CAASDLRAGGETQYF
CDR3 DNA: TGTGCCGCCAGTGATTTGAGGGCTGGTGGAGAGACCCAGTACTTC

D gene: TRBD2
J gene: TRBJ2-3
clone size: .
V gene: TRBV11-2
CDR3 protein: CASSLVTSGRSPDTQYF
CDR3 DNA: TGTGCCAGCAGCTTGGTGACTAGCGGGAGAAGCCCAGATACGCAGTATTTT